This T cell receptor beta chain derives from a study of blood T cell repertoires in COVID-19. TCRdb's copy holds only in-frame clones and misses some; the assay was immunoSEQ multiplex PCR. The sample holds about 290,000 clones, roughly 90% seen once. The V gene's germline CDR1 is GTSNPN and CDR2 SVGIG (reference sequence). CDR3 size: 12 residues. V lost 2 bases and J lost 1, with 4 bases in between. This chain links TRBV30 with TRBJ2-3; D gene uncertain. This clonotype was sampled from a woman aged 35 to 49 who had recovered from COVID-19. The sequenced sample consisted of PBMCs or T cells enriched from blood (not recorded which). The CDR3 is CAWSSGTDTQYF. The CDR3 coding sequence is TGTGCCTGGAGTTCCGGCACAGATACGCAGTATTTT. Variable domain in full (rest from reference TRBV30 and TRBJ2-3): SQTIHQWPATLVQPVGSPLSLECTVEGTSNPNLYWYRQAAGRGLQLLFYSVGIGQISSEVPQNLSASRPQDRQFILSSKKLLLSDSGFYLCAWSSGTDTQYFGPGTRLTVL.